The 32 T cell receptor beta chains below were found in one sample sequenced in a study of blood T cells in healthy people across ages. Primers used in a second PCR of about 6 to 12 cycles were a sample-barcoded 5' primer and a J-beta primer mix. TCRdb processed the 5' RACE reads anew with MiXCR; each CDR3 protein has one entry. This sample has about 1,800,000 distinct CDR3 sequences; approximately 28% occur once, and the top ten carry 7.7%. The sequenced sample was blood. The receptors were gathered from a woman aged 25-40 years in good health.

This clonotype has only a few counts. The gene calls are TRBV19 and TRBJ2-3; D unresolved. Germline CDR1 reads LNHDA; CDR2 reads SQIVND (reference sequence). V was shortened by 9 bases and J by 5 bases, with 3 bases between the two germline ends. The CDR3 contains 9 residues. The CDR3: CAREDTQYF. The CDR3 coding sequence is TGTGCCAGAGAAGATACGCAGTATTTT.

This clonotype was counted a few times. The V call is TRBV25-1, the J call TRBJ2-7; 7 nucleotides line up with TRBD1. Germline V gene lookup returns CDR1 MGHDK and CDR2 SYGVNS. V was pared by 5 bases and J by 6 bases, with 10 bases of the junction left unmatched. The CDR3 covers 14 residues. CDR3 nucleotide sequence: TGTGCCAGCAGTCAGGGGGTTTCAAACTCCGAGCAGTACTTC. The encoded protein is CASSQGVSNSEQYF.

This rearrangement joins TRBV10-3 to TRBJ2-7; D not certain. The CDR3 consists of 14 residues. Trimming cost V 3 bases and J 6 bases, with 15 bases left between them. Germline values: CDR1 ENHRY, CDR2 SYGVKD. CDR3 nucleotide sequence: TGTGCCATCAGTGATGTTTCCGGCCGAAGCGAGCAGTACTTC. Its protein is CAISDVSGRSEQYF.

This clonotype was counted between two and nine times. This chain's CDR3 is CASREGHSNTGELFF. CDR3 in DNA: TGTGCCAGCAGGGAGGGACACTCGAACACCGGGGAGCTGTTTTTT. The chain employs TRBV7-9 and TRBJ2-2; D may match TRBD1 or TRBD2 (6 bases each). V shed 6 bases and J shed 0 bases, with 11 bases lying between them. Germline V lookup: CDR1 SEHNR, CDR2 FQNEAQ (reference sequence). The CDR3 loop spans 15 amino acids.

This clonotype was seen a handful of times. V and J are TRBV4-1 and TRBJ1-2, with TRBD1 matching 7 bases. The trim removed 1 base at V and 6 bases at J, leaving 2 bases unmatched. The germline V gene has CDR1 MGHRA and CDR2 YSYEKL. This CDR3 is 13 amino acids long. This CDR3 reads CASSQVQGDGYTF. The CDR3 DNA reads as TGCGCCAGCAGCCAAGTTCAGGGGGATGGCTACACCTTC.

The DNA of the CDR3 is TGCAGCGTTGAAGATCGGGGCCAGGGGGCGCGGCGGACTGAAGCTTTCTTT. This codes for CSVEDRGQGARRTEAFF. V usage is TRBV29-1 and J usage is TRBJ1-1, with 8 bases aligning to TRBD1. With V trimmed by 0 bases and J by 5 bases, 14 bases remained unmatched. CDR3 size: 17 residues. In germline, CDR1 is SQVTM, CDR2 ANQGSEA.

The chain recombines TRBV5-1 with TRBJ2-3, with D tentatively TRBD2 (6 bases). Germline lookup yields CDR1 SGHRS and CDR2 YFSETQ. V was shortened by 0 bases and J by 2 bases, with 13 bases between the two germline ends. The CDR3 runs to 16 residues. CDR3 protein: CASSLGVGGDTDTQYF. CDR3 sequence (DNA): TGCGCCAGCAGCTTGGGCGTCGGCGGGGACACAGATACGCAGTATTTT.

Comments on this clonotype: An end of the junction does not agree with germline; a read error may underlie this. The chain joins TRBV7-6 to TRBJ1-4; 10 positions match TRBD1. CDR1 SGHVS and CDR2 FNYEAQ come from the germline V gene. The CDR3 covers 16 residues. CDR3: CTSSLKGGQGSEKRFF. CDR3 bases: TGTACCAGCAGCCTAAAGGGGGGACAGGGGTCTGAAAAACGGTTTTTT.

The V gene is TRBV5-1, the J gene TRBJ2-7; the D is unclear. Deletions cut 0 bases from V and 5 bases from J, with 12 bases between. This CDR3 has 14 amino acids. CDR1 is SGHRS, CDR2 YFSETQ, per germline. The chain's CDR3 is CASSLAPAIDEQYF. The DNA of the CDR3 is TGCGCCAGCAGCTTGGCACCCGCTATTGACGAGCAGTACTTC.

The gene calls are TRBV3-1 and TRBJ1-2; possibly TRBD1 for D (6 bases). The germline V gene encodes CDR1 LGHDT and CDR2 YNNKEL (reference sequence). This CDR3 is 15 amino acids long. V dropped 5 bases and J dropped 3 bases, with 16 bases sitting between them. CDR3 in amino acids: CASSKSTGTHYGYTF. The DNA for the CDR3 is TGTGCCAGCAGCAAATCAACAGGGACCCACTATGGCTACACCTTC.

The chain employs TRBV12-3 or TRBV12-4 and TRBJ2-7, with 14 bases fitting TRBD2. The CDR3 is 15 residues long. The V segment lost 9 bases and the J segment 5 bases; nucleotides outside the gene matches: 9. The DNA for the CDR3 is TGTGCCAGAAATACTCCGGGACTAGCGGGAGACGAGCAGTACTTC. Translation: CARNTPGLAGDEQYF.

Notes on this clonotype: This may be a read error: a much more frequent sequence differs by one nucleotide. The chain carries TRBV29-1 and TRBJ2-7; D possibly corresponds to TRBD2 (6 bases). Per the germline V gene, CDR1 is SQVTM and CDR2 is ANQGSEA. The CDR3 sequence is 17 residues long. CDR3 in DNA: TGCAGCGTTGAAGATCAGCAGGAGGGGTCAGGAGGATACGGGCAGTACTTC. Translation: CSVEDQQEGSGGYGQYF.

This chain links TRBV10-3 with TRBJ2-3, with D possibly being TRBD2 (6 bases). Per germline, CDR1 ENHRY and CDR2 SYGVKD. This CDR3 comprises 15 residues. Trimming removed 2 bases at V and 0 bases at J, with 9 bases between. The CDR3 nucleotides are TGTGCCATCAGTGAGCGGGAGTCTAGCACAGATACGCAGTATTTT. Translated: CAISERESSTDTQYF.

The genes are TRBV7-9 and TRBJ2-7; 9 bases fit TRBD1. The length of the CDR3 is 16 residues. The ends lost 5 bases at V and 2 bases at J; junction bases unmatched: 10. The germline V gene encodes CDR1 SEHNR and CDR2 FQNEAQ (reference sequence). CDR3 DNA: TGTGCCAGCAGCGCGACCGGGACAGGGACCCCCTACGAGCAGTACTTC. This gives the protein CASSATGTGTPYEQYF.

The chain is built from TRBV20-1 and TRBJ2-1, with D hard to call. V was pared by 1 base and J by 10 bases, with 11 bases between. The CDR3 covers 12 residues. CDR1 and CDR2 from the germline V gene are DFQATT and SNEGSKA (reference sequence). The CDR3 DNA reads TGCAGTGCTAGAGGGAAGTCCTACGAGCAGTTCTTC. The encoded protein is CSARGKSYEQFF.

J is TRBJ2-5 and V is TRBV5-1; D is possibly TRBD1 or TRBD2 (5 bases each). Trimming shortened V by 3 bases and J by 9 bases, and 12 bases separated the two germline ends. The CDR3 sequence is 12 residues long. CDR1 and CDR2 (germline): SGHRS, YFSETQ. The CDR3 is CASSSGRPSQYF. As DNA, the CDR3 is TGCGCCAGCAGCTCGGGACGGCCGTCCCAGTACTTC.

This clonotype was detected a few times. The chain uses TRBV7-2 and TRBJ2-1; the D gene is possibly TRBD2 (6 bases). V was trimmed by 4 bases and J by 5 bases, leaving 15 bases between them. Germline V gene sequence: CDR1 SGHTA, CDR2 FQGNSA. The CDR3 has 15 residues. The CDR3 here is CASSWRDWSNNEQFF. As DNA, the CDR3 is TGTGCCAGCAGCTGGCGGGACTGGAGCAACAATGAGCAGTTCTTC.

V is TRBV5-6 and J is TRBJ1-2; the D gene is possibly TRBD1 (5 bases). The CDR3 totals 17 residues. The V and J ends lost 4 bases and 0 bases respectively, with 19 bases between them. Germline loops: CDR1 SGHDT, CDR2 YYEEEE. Written as DNA, the CDR3 is TGTGCCAGCAGCCCATTCGTTAGGGACCTACCTAACTATGGCTACACCTTC. Translation: CASSPFVRDLPNYGYTF.

A note on this clonotype: This may be a read error, as it is one base from a much larger clone. The chain employs TRBV14 and TRBJ2-6, with D unresolved. The CDR3 length is 13 residues. Trimming took off 8 bases at V and 0 bases at J, with 5 bases between the two ends. CDR1 SGHDN and CDR2 FVKESK come from the germline V gene. DNA of the CDR3: TGTGCCAGCCATCCCTCTGGGGCCAACGTCCTGACTTTC. Protein: CASHPSGANVLTF.

This clonotype was seen many times. V usage is TRBV3-1 and J usage is TRBJ2-3; D uncertain. Trimming removed 3 bases at V and 5 bases at J, with 3 bases between. Germline V lookup: CDR1 LGHDT, CDR2 YNNKEL (reference sequence). The CDR3 sequence is 11 residues long. The CDR3 here is CASSQVDTQYF. The CDR3 bases are TGTGCCAGCAGCCAGGTAGATACGCAGTATTTT.

The chain links TRBV30 to TRBJ2-5, with unresolved D. This CDR3 is 14 amino acids long. V was trimmed by 3 bases and J by 4 bases, leaving 15 bases between them. The germline V gene encodes CDR1 GTSNPN and CDR2 SVGIG (reference sequence). The CDR3 spells CAWREKAPRETQYF. The CDR3 DNA sequence: TGTGCCTGGAGGGAAAAGGCACCAAGAGAGACCCAGTACTTC.

On this clonotype: Its ends do not fully match the called genes, so a read error is possible. V and J are TRBV12-3 or TRBV12-4 and TRBJ1-1, with D perhaps matching TRBD1 (5 bases). There are 14 residues in the CDR3. The CDR3 region is CAGSLRQRNTEAFF. CDR3 coding DNA: TGTGCCGGCAGTCTTAGACAGAGGAACACTGAAGCTTTCTTT.

This chain connects TRBV5-5 to TRBJ2-1; TRBD1 is a possible D gene (5 bases). From germline, CDR1 is SGHKS and CDR2 YYEKEE (reference sequence). CDR3 length: 13 residues. The V end was cut by 4 bases, the J end by 5 bases, with 10 bases between. CDR3 nucleotide sequence: TGTGCCAGCAGCGGAGACAGCAACAATGAGCAGTTCTTC. Its translation: CASSGDSNNEQFF.

This chain joins TRBV6-5 and TRBJ2-3, with TRBD2 matching over 12 bases. The trim removed 5 bases at V and 6 bases at J, leaving 6 bases unmatched. Germline CDR1 reads MNHEY; CDR2 reads SVGAGI. The CDR3 is made up of 15 amino acids. The DNA for the CDR3 is TGTGCCAGCAGTGACCGGACTAGCGGGACCGATACGCAGTATTTT. It specifies CASSDRTSGTDTQYF.

This clonotype was counted a few times. The V and J genes are TRBV6-4 and TRBJ2-2; 9 bases agree with TRBD1. Trimming removed 2 bases from V and 6 bases from J; junction bases left unmatched: 1. The germline CDR1 and CDR2 sequences are MRHNA and SNTAGT. The length of the CDR3 is 14 residues. CDR3 in amino acids: CASSDDRGSGELFF. The CDR3 bases are TGTGCCAGCAGTGACGACAGGGGGTCCGGGGAGCTGTTTTTT.

The V call is TRBV12-3 or TRBV12-4, the J call TRBJ2-4, with 10 bases lining up with TRBD1. The end of the DNA fits TRBJ2-7 better, so the J call may be wrong. The CDR3 runs 13 residues. This chain's CDR3 is CASSVDRGHEQYF. CDR3 bases: TGTGCCAGCAGTGTCGACAGGGGGCACGAGCAGTACTTC.

This clonotype was seen a single time. V gene TRBV20-1 combines with J gene TRBJ2-3; D gene ambiguous. V was pared by 8 bases and J by 6 bases, with 12 bases between. The germline CDR1 and CDR2 sequences are DFQATT and SNEGSKA (reference sequence). CDR3 length: 11 residues. CDR3 DNA sequence: TGCAGTCTCCTGATGGGCGATACGCAGTATTTT. It encodes CSLLMGDTQYF.

The sample holds many counts of this clonotype. The chain is built from TRBV7-2 and TRBJ2-5, with D possibly TRBD1 on 6 matching bases. V lost 1 base and J lost 4, with 7 bases in between. Germline CDR1 SGHTA, CDR2 FQGNSA. This CDR3 region has 13 residues. For the CDR3, the DNA is TGTGCCAGCAGCTTAGAAGGGGGAGAGACCCAGTACTTC. Encoded protein: CASSLEGGETQYF. The full variable domain, rest sourced from reference TRBV7-2 and TRBJ2-5, is GAGVSQSPSNKVTEKGKDVELRCDPISGHTALYWYRQSLGQGLEFLIYFQGNSAPDKSGLPSDRFSAERTGGSVSTLTIQRTQQEDSAVYLCASSLEGGETQYFGPGTRLLVL.

The gene calls are TRBV6-1 and TRBJ1-3; tentatively, D is TRBD1 (5 bases). The V end lost 6 bases, the J end lost 0 bases, and 12 bases lay between the germline ends. Germline loops: CDR1 MNHNS, CDR2 SASEGT. The CDR3 loop spans 15 amino acids. The CDR3 sequence is CASSASGISGNTIYF. CDR3 bases: TGTGCCAGCAGCGCCTCAGGGATCTCTGGAAACACCATATATTTT.

There are a few counts of this clonotype. The chain uses TRBV5-1 and TRBJ1-1; D perhaps matches TRBD1 (5 bases). The CDR3 is 14 residues long. Per the germline V gene, CDR1 is SGHRS and CDR2 is YFSETQ. The ends were cut back, 2 bases at V and 3 bases at J, with 11 bases in the middle. The CDR3 DNA reads TGCGCCAGCAGCTTCTCAGACAGCTACACTGAAGCTTTCTTT. Protein sequence: CASSFSDSYTEAFF.

A note on this clonotype: Possible read error: a much larger clone is one base away. The rearrangement joins TRBV6-1 to TRBJ2-1; no definite D call. The better agreement between TRBJ2-7 and the DNA end casts doubt on the J call. CDR1 is MNHNS, CDR2 SASEGT, per germline. This CDR3 comprises 11 residues. In DNA form, the CDR3 reads TGTGCCAGCAGGGAACGAACGGAGCAGTACTTC. Translated, it gives CASRERTEQYF.

The chain has TRBV12-3 or TRBV12-4 and TRBJ1-2; a possible D gene is TRBD1 (5 bases). Trimming removed 5 bases at V and 2 bases at J, with 12 bases between. CDR3 length: 14 amino acids. CDR3 coding DNA: TGTGCCAGCAGTACGATGGGGGGAAACTATGGCTACACCTTC. This sequence encodes CASSTMGGNYGYTF.